A single sample is the source of the 25 T cell receptor beta chains below, sequenced in a study of T cell clones after liver transplantation. Produced via immunoSEQ multiplex PCR; TCRdb's table is partial and in-frame only. The sample yields 95,000 to 110,000 clones, approximately 85% seen once. Material: CD4+ T cells from blood, obtained before liver transplant. The receptors were sampled from a human donor who received a liver transplant.

This chain joins TRBV6-1 and TRBJ1-4; D remains ambiguous. V gave up 2 bases and J gave up 2 bases, with 12 bases separating them. Looked up from germline, CDR1 is MNHNS and CDR2 is SASEGT. This CDR3 contains 16 residues. The CDR3 region is CASSELNPATNEKLFF. Written as DNA, the CDR3 is TGTGCCAGCAGTGAACTAAACCCGGCCACTAATGAAAAACTGTTTTTT.

The chain employs TRBV5-4 and TRBJ2-5, with TRBD2 as a possible D gene (6 bases). Germline CDR1 reads SGHNT; CDR2 reads YYREEE (reference sequence). The CDR3 covers 16 residues. V was shortened by 5 bases and J by 3 bases, with 20 bases between the two germline ends. As DNA, the CDR3 is TGTGCCAGCAGTCTGGACGGGGGAGGTCGGGAAGAGACCCAGTACTTC. Translated, it gives CASSLDGGGREETQYF.

CDR3 in DNA: TGTGCCAGTAGTAGGGACGGTTCCAATGAGCAGTTCTTC. This sequence encodes CASSRDGSNEQFF. The rearrangement joins TRBV19 to TRBJ2-1; D may correspond to TRBD1 or TRBD2 (5 bases each). The CDR3 has 13 amino acids. Germline V lookup: CDR1 LNHDA, CDR2 SQIVND (reference sequence). V shed 4 bases and J shed 6 bases, with 10 bases lying between them. Combining the CDR3 with reference TRBV19 and TRBJ2-1 gives the whole variable domain DGGITQSPKYLFRKEGQNVTLSCEQNLNHDAMYWYRQDPGQGLRLIYYSQIVNDFQKGDIAEGYSVSREKKESFPLTVTSAQKNPTAFYLCASSRDGSNEQFFGPGTRLTVL.

V and J are TRBV5-6 and TRBJ2-7; D is possibly TRBD2 (7 bases). The CDR3 runs to 16 residues. CDR1 is SGHDT, CDR2 YYEEEE, per germline. Trimming left V 6 bases short and J 0 bases short, with 19 bases between. The CDR3 nucleotides read TGTGCCAGCACCCGAGGGGGGGGGCGGAACTCCTACGAGCAGTACTTC. This encodes CASTRGGGRNSYEQYF. Filled out from reference TRBV5-6 and TRBJ2-7, the complete variable domain reads DAGVTQSPTHLIKTRGQQVTLRCSPKSGHDTVSWYQQALGQGPQFIFQYYEEEERQRGNFPDRFSGHQFPNYSSELNVNALLLGDSALYLCASTRGGGRNSYEQYFGPGTRLTVT.

The chain has TRBV7-3 and TRBJ2-7; D unresolved. CDR3 length: 13 amino acids. The germline V gene has CDR1 SGHTA and CDR2 FQGTGA. Trimming pared 2 bases from V and 6 bases from J, leaving 11 bases between. CDR3 in DNA: TGTGCCAGCAGCTTATCGCCAGGCTCCGAGCAGTACTTC. It is translated as CASSLSPGSEQYF.

The chain joins TRBV19 to TRBJ1-3; D is unclear. CDR1 is LNHDA, CDR2 SQIVND, per germline (reference sequence). V lost 7 bases, J lost 0 bases, and 13 bases lay in between. The CDR3 totals 15 residues. CDR3 amino acids: CASTPSHHSGNTIYF. In DNA, the CDR3 is TGTGCCAGTACTCCTTCACATCACTCTGGAAACACCATATATTTT. The full variable domain, completed using reference TRBV19 and TRBJ1-3, is DGGITQSPKYLFRKEGQNVTLSCEQNLNHDAMYWYRQDPGQGLRLIYYSQIVNDFQKGDIAEGYSVSREKKESFPLTVTSAQKNPTAFYLCASTPSHHSGNTIYFGEGSWLTVV.

The rearrangement links TRBV18 to TRBJ2-5; D uncertain. V was pared by 3 bases and J by 5 bases, with 4 bases between. Germline CDR1 reads KGHSH; CDR2 reads LQKENI. This CDR3 is built from 11 residues. The CDR3 sequence is CASSPDETQYF. CDR3 DNA sequence: TGTGCCAGCTCACCTGACGAGACCCAGTACTTC.

The chain combines TRBV28 with TRBJ2-7; perhaps TRBD1 as D (6 bases). With 10 bases removed from V and 3 bases from J, the gap between germline ends came to 13 bases. Germline V lookup: CDR1 MDHEN, CDR2 SYDVKM. This CDR3 region has 12 residues. For the CDR3, the DNA is TGTGCCACCACAGGGATCAGCTACGAGCAGTACTTC. Its translation: CATTGISYEQYF.

This chain connects TRBV27 to TRBJ2-1, with 12 bases identical to TRBD2. The CDR3 length is 17 residues. Germline trimming cut 5 bases from V and 9 bases from J; bases unmatched to any gene: 14. Germline values: CDR1 MNHEY, CDR2 SMNVEV (reference sequence). CDR3 in amino acids: CASSRTLLAGGPIEQFF. In nucleotides, the CDR3 is TGTGCCAGCAGTAGAACCCTCCTAGCGGGAGGGCCCATTGAGCAGTTCTTC.

The chain recombines TRBV28 with TRBJ1-2; D possibly corresponds to TRBD1 (6 bases). This CDR3 is built from 12 residues. Germline lookup yields CDR1 MDHEN and CDR2 SYDVKM. V dropped 7 bases and J dropped 8 bases, with 14 bases sitting between them. As DNA, the CDR3 is TGTGCCAGCACCCTTACCGGGGGCGGCTACACCTTC. Protein product: CASTLTGGGYTF.

This sequence joins TRBV7-3 and TRBJ2-3; the match to TRBD2 covers 7 bases. V shed 2 bases, J shed 3 bases, and the junction held 8 bases outside the gene matches. The germline V gene encodes CDR1 SGHTA and CDR2 FQGTGA. This CDR3 is 16 amino acids long. This chain's CDR3 is CASSLGASGTTDTQYF. The CDR3 nucleotides are TGTGCCAGCAGCTTAGGGGCTAGCGGAACTACAGATACGCAGTATTTT.

The V gene is TRBV27, the J gene TRBJ1-4; D is uncertain. Trimming removed 2 bases at V and 5 bases at J, with 6 bases between. This CDR3 comprises 13 residues. Per germline, CDR1 MNHEY and CDR2 SMNVEV (reference sequence). The CDR3 region has the DNA TGTGCCAGCAGTTTACGAGAAAATGAAAAACTGTTTTTT. Translation: CASSLRENEKLFF.

Written as DNA, the CDR3 is TGTGCCAGCAGTGAAATTTGGAGTAGTGGTCAGCCCCAGCATTTT. Its translation is CASSEIWSSGQPQHF. The genes are TRBV6-1 and TRBJ1-5; unclear D gene. The ends were cut back, 2 bases at V and 6 bases at J, with 14 bases in the middle. Germline V gene sequence: CDR1 MNHNS, CDR2 SASEGT. This CDR3 has 15 amino acids.

The chain combines TRBV21-1 with TRBJ2-7; whether TRBD1, the table's D call, matches the DNA was not checked. TRBV21-1 is flagged as a pseudogene. This CDR3 has 15 amino acids. CDR3 nucleotides: TGTGCCAGCAGCTCACGGGACAGGGGGAAGGACGAGCAGTACTTC. This codes for CASSSRDRGKDEQYF.

The chain employs TRBV28 and TRBJ2-3; D ambiguous. Germline CDR1 reads MDHEN; CDR2 reads SYDVKM. The CDR3 has 16 amino acids. Trimming removed 5 bases at V and 0 bases at J, with 15 bases between. The DNA for the CDR3 is TGTGCCAGCAGTATCACAGATCACCCTAGCACAGATACGCAGTATTTT. Translation: CASSITDHPSTDTQYF.

This clone was observed a handful of times. The chain has TRBV28 and TRBJ1-5, with D uncertain. The V gene's germline CDR1 is MDHEN and CDR2 SYDVKM. Deletions cut 4 bases from V and 4 bases from J, with 8 bases between. This CDR3 spans 13 amino acids. For the CDR3, the DNA is TGTGCCAGCAGTTATAATATAAATCAGCCCCAGCATTTT. The encoded protein is CASSYNINQPQHF.

V gene TRBV5-1 combines with J gene TRBJ2-4; the D is unclear. The CDR3 consists of 15 residues. Per germline, CDR1 SGHRS and CDR2 YFSETQ. V shed 0 bases and J shed 3 bases, with 10 bases lying between them. The CDR3 loop reads CASSLALDFKNIQYF. CDR3 DNA sequence: TGCGCCAGCAGCTTGGCCCTGGATTTCAAAAACATTCAGTACTTC.

The CDR3 DNA follows: TGCGCCAGCAGCCCCGCGGGAAAAACAGATACGCAGTATTTT. As protein: CASSPAGKTDTQYF. This chain joins TRBV5-1 and TRBJ2-3; TRBD2 might be the D (6 bases). V lost 4 bases and J lost 3, with 12 bases in between. Germline V CDR1 and CDR2: SGHRS, YFSETQ. The CDR3 is made up of 14 amino acids.

This clone was picked up one time. The chain employs TRBV5-5 and TRBJ1-4, with 10 bases identical to TRBD1. J lost 3 bases, V lost 4 bases, and 6 bases had no gene match. The CDR3 is made up of 16 amino acids. CDR1 is SGHKS, CDR2 YYEKEE, per germline (reference sequence). The CDR3 spells CASSPGQGNANEKLFF. CDR3 bases: TGTGCCAGCAGCCCGGGACAGGGGAATGCTAATGAAAAACTGTTTTTT.

V and J are TRBV5-5 and TRBJ1-2, with a possible D match to TRBD1 (5 bases). V was trimmed by 5 bases and J by 8 bases, leaving 19 bases between them. CDR1 and CDR2 from the germline V gene are SGHKS and YYEKEE (reference sequence). The CDR3 sequence is 14 residues long. Written as DNA, the CDR3 is TGTGCCAGCAGAGGTGCCGGGACTACTGGGGGCTACACCTTC. Its protein is CASRGAGTTGGYTF.

The genes are TRBV7-9 and TRBJ1-1; no clear D. The CDR3 sequence is 15 residues long. Germline V CDR1 and CDR2: SEHNR, FQNEAQ (reference sequence). V lost 1 base, J lost 0 bases, and 9 bases lay in between. CDR3 protein: CASSLGTGMNTEAFF. In nucleotides, the CDR3 is TGTGCCAGCAGCTTAGGTACGGGAATGAACACTGAAGCTTTCTTT.

A single count supports this clone. The chain carries TRBV6-6 and TRBJ1-2; 7 nucleotides align to TRBD1. CDR1 MNHNY and CDR2 SVGAGI come from the germline V gene (reference sequence). The V and J ends lost 5 bases and 4 bases, in that order; junction bases with no gene match: 7. The CDR3 is 14 residues long. In DNA form, the CDR3 reads TGTGCCAGCAGTCGGGACAGCGGAGCCTATGGCTACACCTTC. Translated, it gives CASSRDSGAYGYTF.

This clone has a handful of counts. The gene calls are TRBV18 and TRBJ2-3; D is possibly TRBD1 (5 bases). The germline CDR1 and CDR2 sequences are KGHSH and LQKENI. Trimming cost V 3 bases and J 0 bases, with 10 bases left between them. This CDR3 region has 15 residues. The CDR3, as DNA: TGTGCCAGCTCACCTAGACAGAGTAGCACAGATACGCAGTATTTT. It codes for CASSPRQSSTDTQYF.

This rearrangement joins TRBV30 to TRBJ1-1; no reliable D call. The CDR3 has 16 amino acids. V gave up 2 bases and J gave up 1 base, with 17 bases separating them. The germline V gene encodes CDR1 GTSNPN and CDR2 SVGIG (reference sequence). The CDR3: CAWSIGGLGRNTEAFF. CDR3 bases: TGTGCCTGGAGTATCGGAGGGCTCGGTCGGAACACTGAAGCTTTCTTT.

This chain joins TRBV5-1 and TRBJ1-5; no firm D call. Germline V gene sequence: CDR1 SGHRS, CDR2 YFSETQ. Trimming removed 0 bases from V and 4 bases from J, with 11 bases in between. The CDR3 has 15 residues. CDR3 sequence: CASSLGDLPNQPQHF. Written as DNA, the CDR3 is TGCGCCAGCAGCTTGGGCGATCTTCCAAATCAGCCCCAGCATTTT.